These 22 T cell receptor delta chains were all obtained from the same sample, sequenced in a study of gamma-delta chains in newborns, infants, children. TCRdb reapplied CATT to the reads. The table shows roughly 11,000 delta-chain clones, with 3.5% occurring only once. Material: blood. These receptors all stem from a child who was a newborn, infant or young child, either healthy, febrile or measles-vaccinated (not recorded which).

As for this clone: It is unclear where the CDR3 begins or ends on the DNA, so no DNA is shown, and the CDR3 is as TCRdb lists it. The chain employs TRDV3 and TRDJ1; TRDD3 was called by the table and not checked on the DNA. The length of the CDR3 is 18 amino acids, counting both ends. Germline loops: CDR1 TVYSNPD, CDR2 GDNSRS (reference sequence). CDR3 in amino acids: CAFSFLLTGALETLKLIF.

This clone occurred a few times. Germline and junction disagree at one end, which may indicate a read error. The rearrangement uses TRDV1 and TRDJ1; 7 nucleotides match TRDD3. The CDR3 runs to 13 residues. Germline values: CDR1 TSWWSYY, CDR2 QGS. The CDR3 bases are TGTTCTCTGGGGGTCGGGAATCCCGATAAACTCATCTTT. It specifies CSLGVGNPDKLIF.

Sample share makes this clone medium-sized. The CDR3 protein is CALGELPRSVTDKLIF. The CDR3 bases are TGTGCTCTTGGGGAACTACCACGTTCCGTCACCGATAAACTCATCTTT. The V and J genes are TRDV1 and TRDJ1; D unclear. The CDR3 totals 16 residues. V lost 0 bases and J lost 1, with 12 bases in between. The germline CDR1 and CDR2 sequences are TSWWSYY and QGS.

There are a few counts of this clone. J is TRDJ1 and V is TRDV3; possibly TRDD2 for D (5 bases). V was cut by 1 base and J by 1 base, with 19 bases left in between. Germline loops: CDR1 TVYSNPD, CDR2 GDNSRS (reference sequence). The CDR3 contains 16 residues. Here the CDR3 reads CAFKAAGFLITDKLIF. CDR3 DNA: TGTGCCTTTAAAGCAGCGGGGTTCCTCATCACCGATAAACTCATCTTT.

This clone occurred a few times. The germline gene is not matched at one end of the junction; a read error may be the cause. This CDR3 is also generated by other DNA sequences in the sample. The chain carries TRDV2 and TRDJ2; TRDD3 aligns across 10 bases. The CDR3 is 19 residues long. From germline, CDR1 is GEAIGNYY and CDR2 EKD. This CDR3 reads CACDTAGGYAKALTAQLFF. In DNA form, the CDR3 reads TGTGCCTGTGACACCGCCGGGGGATACGCCAAAGCTTTGACGGCACAACTCTTCTTT.

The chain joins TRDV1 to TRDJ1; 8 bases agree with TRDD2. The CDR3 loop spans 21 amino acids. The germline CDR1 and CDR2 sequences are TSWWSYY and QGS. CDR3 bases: TGTGCCCTACTTCCTACTGTACGCACCCGGGGGGGACCCTTGTACACCGATAAACTCATCTTT. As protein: CALLPTVRTRGGPLYTDKLIF.

CDR3 DNA sequence: TGTGCTCTTGGGGAACCCTTTTCCTACGAAACTGGGAAGGGTAAACTCATCTTT. Protein sequence: CALGEPFSYETGKGKLIF. J is TRDJ1 and V is TRDV1, with D tentatively TRDD2 (7 bases). This CDR3 has 18 residues. Germline CDR1 is TSWWSYY and CDR2 is QGS. Trimming stripped 1 base from V and 7 bases from J, with 25 bases between.

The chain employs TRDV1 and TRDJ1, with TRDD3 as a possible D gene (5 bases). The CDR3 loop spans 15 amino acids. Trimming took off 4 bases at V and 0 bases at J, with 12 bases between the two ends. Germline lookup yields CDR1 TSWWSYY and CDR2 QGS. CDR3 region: CALGAWGRDTDKLIF. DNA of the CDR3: TGTGCTCTTGGGGCTTGGGGTAGAGACACCGATAAACTCATCTTT.

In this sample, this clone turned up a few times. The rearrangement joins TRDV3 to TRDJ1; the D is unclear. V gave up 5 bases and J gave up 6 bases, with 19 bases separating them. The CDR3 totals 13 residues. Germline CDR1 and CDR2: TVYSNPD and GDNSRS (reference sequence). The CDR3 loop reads CAPACVVANKLIF. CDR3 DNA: TGTGCCCCCGCATGCGTTGTCGCCAATAAACTCATCTTT. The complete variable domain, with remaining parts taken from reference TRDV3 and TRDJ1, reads CDKVTQSSPDQTVASGSEVVLLCTYDTVYSNPDLFWYRIRPDYSFQFVFYGDNSRSEGADFTQGRFSVKHILTQKAFHLVISPVRTEDSATYYCAPACVVANKLIFGKGTRVTVEP.

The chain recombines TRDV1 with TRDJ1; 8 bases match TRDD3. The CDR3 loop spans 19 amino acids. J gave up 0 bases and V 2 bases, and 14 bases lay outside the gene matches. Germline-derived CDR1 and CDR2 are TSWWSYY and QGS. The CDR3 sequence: CALGEFPRTGGLHTDKLIF. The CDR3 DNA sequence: TGTGCTCTTGGGGAATTTCCCCGTACTGGGGGCTTGCACACCGATAAACTCATCTTT.

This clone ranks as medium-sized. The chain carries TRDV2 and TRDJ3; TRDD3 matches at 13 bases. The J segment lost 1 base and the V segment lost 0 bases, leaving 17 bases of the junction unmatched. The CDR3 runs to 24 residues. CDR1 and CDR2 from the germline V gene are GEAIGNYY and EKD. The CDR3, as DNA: TGTGCCTGTGACACCGGATTTCGATTACTGGGGGATACGAGTAGGTCCTGGGACACCCGACAGATGTTTTTC. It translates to CACDTGFRLLGDTSRSWDTRQMFF.

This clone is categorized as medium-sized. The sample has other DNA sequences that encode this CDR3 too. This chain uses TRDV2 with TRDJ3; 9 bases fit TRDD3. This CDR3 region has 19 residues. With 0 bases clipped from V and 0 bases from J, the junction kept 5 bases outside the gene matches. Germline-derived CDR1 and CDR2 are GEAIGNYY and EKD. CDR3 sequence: CACDTLLGDSSWDTRQMFF. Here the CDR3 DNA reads TGTGCCTGTGACACCCTACTGGGGGACAGCTCCTGGGACACCCGACAGATGTTTTTC.

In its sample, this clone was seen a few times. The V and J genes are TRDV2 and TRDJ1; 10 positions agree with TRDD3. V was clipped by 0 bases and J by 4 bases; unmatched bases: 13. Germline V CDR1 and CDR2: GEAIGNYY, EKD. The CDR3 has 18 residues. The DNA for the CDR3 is TGTGCCTGTGACACCCTAGTACCTCATGGGGGATACTTCGATAAACTCATCTTT. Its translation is CACDTLVPHGGYFDKLIF.

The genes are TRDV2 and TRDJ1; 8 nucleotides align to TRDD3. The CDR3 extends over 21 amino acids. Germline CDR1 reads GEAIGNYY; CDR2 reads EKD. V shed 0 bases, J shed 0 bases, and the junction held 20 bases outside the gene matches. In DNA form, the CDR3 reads TGTGCCTGTGACACCGTTCCCAGTACTGGGGGGCTCGTCGGGAACACCGATAAACTCATCTTT. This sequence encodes CACDTVPSTGGLVGNTDKLIF.

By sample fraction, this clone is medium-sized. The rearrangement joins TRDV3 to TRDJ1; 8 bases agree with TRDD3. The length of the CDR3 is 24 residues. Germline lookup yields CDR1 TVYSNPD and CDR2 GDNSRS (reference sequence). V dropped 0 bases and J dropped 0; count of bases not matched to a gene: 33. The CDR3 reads CAFSESYVLVGGFAEPFYTDKLIF. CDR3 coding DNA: TGTGCCTTTAGTGAGTCCTACGTCCTAGTTGGGGGATTTGCGGAGCCTTTTTACACCGATAAACTCATCTTT.

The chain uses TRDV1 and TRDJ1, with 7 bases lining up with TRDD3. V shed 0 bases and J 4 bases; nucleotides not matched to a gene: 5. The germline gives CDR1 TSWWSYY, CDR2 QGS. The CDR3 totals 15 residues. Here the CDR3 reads CALGELWGPLDKLIF. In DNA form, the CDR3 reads TGTGCTCTTGGGGAACTCTGGGGGCCCCTCGATAAACTCATCTTT.

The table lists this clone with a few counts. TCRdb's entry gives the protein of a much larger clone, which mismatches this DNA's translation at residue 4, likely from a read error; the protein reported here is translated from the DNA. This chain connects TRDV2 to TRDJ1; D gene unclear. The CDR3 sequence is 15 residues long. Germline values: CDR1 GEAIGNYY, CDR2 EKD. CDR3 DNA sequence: TGTGCCTGTGGCACCGTGGAGGACCTCGGAGGGAAACTCATCTTT. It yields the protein CACGTVEDLGGKLIF.

DNA for the CDR3: TGTGCTCTTGGGGAACAGGGGCGGGCTGATACGGGGAAAACAGCACAACTCTTCTTT. The encoded protein is CALGEQGRADTGKTAQLFF. V is TRDV1 and J is TRDJ2, with D possibly being TRDD3 (6 bases). Germline V gene sequence: CDR1 TSWWSYY, CDR2 QGS. Trimming left V 1 base short and J 5 bases short, with 23 bases between. The CDR3 spans 19 residues.

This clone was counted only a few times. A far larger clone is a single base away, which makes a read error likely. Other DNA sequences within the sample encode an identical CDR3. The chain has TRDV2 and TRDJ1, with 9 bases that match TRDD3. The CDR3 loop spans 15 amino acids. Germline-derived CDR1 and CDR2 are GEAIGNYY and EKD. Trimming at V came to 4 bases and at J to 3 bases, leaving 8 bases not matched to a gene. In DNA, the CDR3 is TGTGCCTGTGAGGGGCTGGGGGATGGATCCGATAAACTCATCTTT. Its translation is CACEGLGDGSDKLIF.

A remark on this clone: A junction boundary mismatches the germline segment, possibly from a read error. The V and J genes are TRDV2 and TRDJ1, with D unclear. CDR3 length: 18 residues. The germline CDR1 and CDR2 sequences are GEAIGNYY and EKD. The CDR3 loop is CACDTVVRPIKNTVKLIF. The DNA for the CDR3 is TGTGCCTGTGACACCGTGGTACGACCTATAAAAAACACCGTTAAACTCATCTTT.

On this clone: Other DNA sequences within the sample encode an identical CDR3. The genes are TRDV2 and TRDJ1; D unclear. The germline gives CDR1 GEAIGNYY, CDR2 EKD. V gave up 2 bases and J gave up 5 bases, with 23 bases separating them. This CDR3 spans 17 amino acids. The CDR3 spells CACDKPRGIYSGDKLIF. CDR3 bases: TGTGCCTGTGACAAACCGAGGGGCATTTACAGCGGGGATAAACTCATCTTT.

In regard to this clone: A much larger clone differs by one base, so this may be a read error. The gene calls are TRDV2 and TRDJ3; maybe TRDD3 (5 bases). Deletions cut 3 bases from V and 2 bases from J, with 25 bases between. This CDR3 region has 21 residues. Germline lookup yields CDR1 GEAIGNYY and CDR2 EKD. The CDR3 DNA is TGTGCCTGTGACGCCGTCGGGGGTATCCGCCCGGGAACCTGGGACACCCGACAGATGTTTTTC. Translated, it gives CACDAVGGIRPGTWDTRQMFF.